The clone carrying this T cell receptor (beta chain) has a handful of counts. What it binds is unknown. V trimming: 5 bases; J trimming: 3 bases; junction bases outside the gene matches: 10. There are 16 residues in the CDR3. From germline, CDR1 is MNHEY and CDR2 SMNVEV (reference sequence). The data originate from a study of CD8 T cells in ankylosing spondylitis. Study outcomes and limitations: Reported data indicate significant enrichment of disease-linked clones within matched ankylosing spondylitis synovial fluid. In synovial fluid and blood from reactive arthritis, some motif variants were previously reported.

In TCRdb, the 5' RACE reads were re-called with MiXCR into one record per CDR3 protein. The sample lists 300,000 to 400,000 distinct CDR3 sequences; 20% were seen once. The TCR originated in a male donor with ankylosing spondylitis or in good health (not recorded which). Material for sequencing was blood, either unsorted or a sorted T cell fraction (not recorded which). The chain carries TRBV27 and TRBJ2-1, with 7 bases fitting TRBD1. CDR3 region: CASSKIQGEIYNEQFF. CDR3 nucleotides: TGTGCCAGCAGTAAGATTCAGGGGGAAATCTACAATGAGCAGTTCTTC.